Detailed here is one TCR beta chain. This sample is drawn from a study of cytomegalovirus exposure and HLA in healthy donors. The PCR made use of 60 Vbeta and 13 Jbeta primers. Profiled with immunoSEQ multiplex PCR; TCRdb holds only in-frame clones, not every one. The sample records under 250,000 clones, roughly 73% being singletons. The sequenced material came from PBMCs. This TCR was sampled from a boy under 18 in good health and CMV-seronegative.

Here the CDR3 reads CASSLEAPTGYNEQFF. The CDR3 region has the DNA TGTGCCAGCAGCTTGGAGGCCCCCACGGGTTACAATGAGCAGTTCTTC. The chain combines TRBV5-4 with TRBJ2-1; D not resolved. The length of the CDR3 is 16 residues. Germline values: CDR1 SGHNT, CDR2 YYREEE (reference sequence). V lost 0 bases to trimming and J lost 4 bases, with 14 bases between them.